This T cell receptor (beta chain) appears in the sequencing data of a study of CD8 T cells in ankylosing spondylitis. V trimming: 5 bases; J trimming: 5 bases; junction bases outside the gene matches: 10. Germline CDR1 and CDR2: SGHAT and FQNNGV. This CDR3 is built from 15 residues. The table lists this clonotype with a few counts. MiXCR was run by TCRdb on the 5' RACE reads, yielding one entry per CDR3 protein. The data contain 150,000 or so distinct CDR3 sequences, around 8.9% of them singletons. V usage is TRBV11-2 and J usage is TRBJ2-7; TRBD2 matches 9 bases. The receptor was derived from a female donor with ankylosing spondylitis or in good health (not recorded which). Sequencing was done on a sample of blood, either unsorted or a sorted T cell fraction (not recorded which). DNA of the CDR3: TGTGCCAGCAGCCCCCCCGGGGCGGGAGGGCACGAGCAGTACTTC. Residues: CASSPPGAGGHEQYF.